A selection of T cell receptor beta chains follows, all from one sample in a study of cytomegalovirus exposure and HLA in healthy donors. Clones were read by immunoSEQ multiplex PCR, and TCRdb kept only the in-frame ones, dropping some. The data show 110,000 to 150,000 clones, with about 82% seen just once and nearly 3.5% held by the top ten. Specimen: PBMCs. These receptors all come from a male donor in good health and CMV-seronegative. The CDR3 runs from the conserved cysteine through the conserved F or W. The D gene is left open where the match is weak. Clone size is not always given. Where it is, it says once, few, many or a class for expanded clones.

j_gene: TRBJ2-7; d_gene: -; abundance: -; v_gene: TRBV9; CDR3aa: CASSVDSGGAVSGEQYF; CDR3nt: TGTGCCAGCAGCGTAGATTCTGGAGGGGCAGTAAGTGGCGAGCAGTACTTC
j_gene: TRBJ2-7; d_gene: -; abundance: -; v_gene: TRBV28; CDR3aa: CAGSLAAYEQYF; CDR3nt: TGTGCCGGCAGTTTAGCAGCCTACGAGCAGTACTTC
j_gene: TRBJ2-7; d_gene: TRBD2; abundance: once; v_gene: TRBV6-5; CDR3aa: CASSYTASGNPHEQYF; CDR3nt: TGTGCCAGCAGTTACACGGCTAGCGGGAACCCCCACGAGCAGTACTTC
j_gene: TRBJ1-2; d_gene: -; abundance: -; v_gene: TRBV7-9; CDR3aa: CASSFPGNYGYTF; CDR3nt: TGTGCCAGCAGCTTCCCGGGGAACTATGGCTACACCTTC
j_gene: TRBJ2-3; d_gene: -; abundance: -; v_gene: TRBV9; CDR3aa: CASSPQGGASTDTQYF; CDR3nt: TGTGCCAGCAGCCCCCAAGGAGGTGCTAGCACAGATACGCAGTATTTT
j_gene: TRBJ2-7; d_gene: -; abundance: -; v_gene: TRBV10-3; CDR3aa: CAITQGHPFYEQYF; CDR3nt: TGTGCCATCACTCAGGGACACCCGTTCTACGAGCAGTACTTC
j_gene: TRBJ2-7; d_gene: TRBD1; abundance: -; v_gene: TRBV19; CDR3aa: CASSSQDRGRNEQYF; CDR3nt: TGTGCCAGTAGTAGCCAAGACAGGGGCAGAAACGAGCAGTACTTC
j_gene: TRBJ2-7; d_gene: -; abundance: -; v_gene: TRBV13; CDR3aa: CATRIQGASYEQYF; CDR3nt: TGTGCCACAAGAATACAGGGTGCCTCCTACGAGCAGTACTTC
j_gene: TRBJ1-2; d_gene: TRBD1; abundance: -; v_gene: TRBV4-1; CDR3aa: CASSRGTVATTTNYGYTF; CDR3nt: TGCGCCAGCAGCCGAGGGACAGTAGCCACCACGACTAACTATGGCTACACCTTC
j_gene: TRBJ1-4; d_gene: TRBD1; abundance: -; v_gene: TRBV15; CDR3aa: CATSRTAGTARTPTNEKLFF; CDR3nt: TGTGCCACCAGCAGAACTGCCGGGACAGCAAGAACTCCAACTAATGAAAAACTGTTTTTT
j_gene: TRBJ2-7; d_gene: TRBD2; abundance: -; v_gene: TRBV6-4; CDR3aa: CASSDSEVSGRESYEQYF; CDR3nt: TGTGCCAGCAGTGACTCGGAGGTTAGCGGGAGAGAATCCTACGAGCAGTACTTC
j_gene: TRBJ1-1; d_gene: -; abundance: -; v_gene: TRBV5-1; CDR3aa: CASSLGGAYTEAFF; CDR3nt: TGCGCCAGCAGCTTGGGGGGCGCGTACACTGAAGCTTTCTTT
j_gene: TRBJ2-3; d_gene: TRBD2; abundance: -; v_gene: TRBV19; CDR3aa: CASSLAGVADTQYF; CDR3nt: TGTGCCAGTAGTCTGGCGGGAGTAGCGGATACGCAGTATTTT
j_gene: TRBJ2-1; d_gene: -; abundance: -; v_gene: TRBV4-1; CDR3aa: CASSQEGAGNNEQFF; CDR3nt: TGCGCCAGCAGCCAAGAAGGGGCAGGGAACAATGAGCAGTTCTTC
j_gene: TRBJ1-1; d_gene: -; abundance: -; v_gene: TRBV5-1; CDR3aa: CASSPGANTEAFF; CDR3nt: TGCGCCAGCAGCCCAGGGGCCAACACTGAAGCTTTCTTT
j_gene: TRBJ2-3; d_gene: -; abundance: few; v_gene: TRBV7-8; CDR3aa: CASSFLGVRGTDTQYF; CDR3nt: TGTGCCAGCAGCTTCCTCGGGGTTCGGGGCACAGATACGCAGTATTTT
j_gene: TRBJ2-7; d_gene: TRBD2; abundance: few; v_gene: TRBV27; CDR3aa: CASSLIAGGYEQYF; CDR3nt: TGTGCCAGCAGTTTAATAGCGGGGGGCTACGAGCAGTACTTC
j_gene: TRBJ2-7; d_gene: TRBD1; abundance: -; v_gene: TRBV18; CDR3aa: CASSRDRESYEQYF; CDR3nt: TGTGCCAGCTCTAGAGACAGGGAATCCTACGAGCAGTACTTC
j_gene: TRBJ1-1; d_gene: -; abundance: -; v_gene: TRBV14; CDR3aa: CASSQAWGGTEAFF; CDR3nt: TGTGCCAGCAGCCAAGCCTGGGGGGGCACTGAAGCTTTCTTT
j_gene: TRBJ1-1; d_gene: TRBD1; abundance: -; v_gene: TRBV11-2; CDR3aa: CASSVGGTGVNTEAFF; CDR3nt: TGTGCCAGCAGCGTAGGGGGGACAGGTGTGAACACTGAAGCTTTCTTT
j_gene: TRBJ1-1; d_gene: TRBD1; abundance: -; v_gene: TRBV7-9; CDR3aa: CASSLPRGRTEAFF; CDR3nt: TGTGCCAGCAGCTTACCAAGGGGGCGGACTGAAGCTTTCTTT
j_gene: TRBJ1-5; d_gene: -; abundance: -; v_gene: TRBV4-1; CDR3aa: CASSPSTGYSNQPQHF; CDR3nt: TGCGCCAGCAGCCCGTCGACAGGATATAGCAATCAGCCCCAACATTTT
j_gene: TRBJ2-1; d_gene: -; abundance: -; v_gene: TRBV7-6; CDR3aa: CASSLAGDQNEQFF; CDR3nt: TGTGCCAGCAGCTTAGCGGGAGATCAAAATGAGCAGTTCTTC
j_gene: TRBJ2-7; d_gene: TRBD1; abundance: -; v_gene: TRBV5-1; CDR3aa: CASSFRDRATEQYF; CDR3nt: TGCGCCAGCAGTTTCCGGGACAGGGCAACCGAGCAGTACTTC
j_gene: TRBJ2-2; d_gene: TRBD1; abundance: -; v_gene: TRBV19; CDR3aa: CASQGTGRTGELFF; CDR3nt: TGTGCCAGTCAGGGGACAGGACGCACCGGGGAGCTGTTTTTT
j_gene: TRBJ1-1; d_gene: TRBD1; abundance: once; v_gene: TRBV5-1; CDR3aa: CASSKTGEAFF; CDR3nt: TGCGCCAGCAGCAAGACAGGGGAAGCTTTCTTT
j_gene: TRBJ2-1; d_gene: -; abundance: -; v_gene: TRBV11-3; CDR3aa: CASSDFRTGYNEQFF; CDR3nt: TGTGCCAGCAGCGACTTCAGGACTGGATACAATGAGCAGTTCTTC
j_gene: TRBJ1-5; d_gene: TRBD1; abundance: -; v_gene: TRBV6-5; CDR3aa: CASSYSGTGMQPQHF; CDR3nt: TGTGCCAGCAGTTACTCCGGGACAGGGATGCAGCCCCAGCATTTT
j_gene: TRBJ1-2; d_gene: TRBD1; abundance: -; v_gene: TRBV19; CDR3aa: CATSRGLGYGYTF; CDR3nt: TGTGCTACAAGCAGGGGGCTCGGCTATGGCTACACCTTC
j_gene: TRBJ1-1; d_gene: -; abundance: -; v_gene: TRBV30; CDR3aa: CASTSGGNTEAFF; CDR3nt: TGTGCCTCCACCTCGGGAGGGAACACTGAAGCCTTCTTT
j_gene: TRBJ1-1; d_gene: TRBD1; abundance: -; v_gene: TRBV7-2; CDR3aa: CASSPFAGGGETEAFF; CDR3nt: TGTGCCAGCAGCCCCTTCGCAGGGGGCGGGGAAACTGAAGCTTTCTTT
j_gene: TRBJ2-7; d_gene: TRBD1; abundance: -; v_gene: TRBV20-1; CDR3aa: CSARGLGEQYF; CDR3nt: TGCAGTGCGAGGGGGCTGGGGGAGCAGTACTTC
j_gene: TRBJ1-2; d_gene: TRBD1; abundance: -; v_gene: TRBV5-4; CDR3aa: CASSPGQGGGYTF; CDR3nt: TGTGCCAGCAGTCCAGGACAGGGCGGTGGCTACACCTTC
j_gene: TRBJ2-1; d_gene: -; abundance: -; v_gene: TRBV30; CDR3aa: CAWDGHVYNEQFF; CDR3nt: TGTGCCTGGGATGGGCACGTATACAATGAGCAGTTCTTC
j_gene: TRBJ2-7; d_gene: TRBD2; abundance: -; v_gene: TRBV19; CDR3aa: CASSIGLAGDYLYEQYF; CDR3nt: TGTGCCAGTAGTATAGGTCTAGCGGGGGACTACCTCTACGAGCAGTACTTC
j_gene: TRBJ1-2; d_gene: -; abundance: once; v_gene: TRBV2; CDR3aa: CASSPVGGHGYTF; CDR3nt: TGTGCCAGCAGTCCAGTGGGGGGGCACGGCTACACCTTC
j_gene: TRBJ1-2; d_gene: -; abundance: -; v_gene: TRBV6-5; CDR3aa: CASSGQFEGYTF; CDR3nt: TGTGCCAGCAGTGGACAGTTCGAGGGCTACACCTTC
j_gene: TRBJ2-7; d_gene: TRBD1; abundance: -; v_gene: TRBV5-1; CDR3aa: CASSPLTGGSYEQYF; CDR3nt: TGCGCCAGCAGCCCCTTGACAGGGGGGAGTTACGAGCAGTACTTC
j_gene: TRBJ2-3; d_gene: TRBD2; abundance: -; v_gene: TRBV6-5; CDR3aa: CAAGGGLTDTQYF; CDR3nt: TGTGCCGCAGGCGGGGGACTTACAGATACGCAGTATTTT
j_gene: TRBJ1-5; d_gene: -; abundance: -; v_gene: TRBV30; CDR3aa: CAWSVMAGFDQPQHF; CDR3nt: TGTGCCTGGAGTGTTATGGCGGGGTTCGATCAGCCCCAGCATTTT
j_gene: TRBJ1-1; d_gene: -; abundance: -; v_gene: TRBV11-3; CDR3aa: CASSLGGGFAEAFF; CDR3nt: TGTGCCAGCAGCTTAGGGGGGGGATTCGCTGAAGCTTTCTTT
j_gene: TRBJ2-4; d_gene: -; abundance: -; v_gene: TRBV23-1; CDR3aa: CASISVLPEAKNIQYF; CDR3nt: TGCGCCAGCATCTCAGTCCTCCCCGAAGCCAAAAACATTCAGTACTTC
j_gene: TRBJ2-1; d_gene: -; abundance: -; v_gene: TRBV19; CDR3aa: CASSIRGSYNEQFF; CDR3nt: TGTGCCAGTAGTATCAGGGGCTCCTACAATGAGCAGTTCTTC
j_gene: TRBJ2-2; d_gene: TRBD2; abundance: -; v_gene: TRBV14; CDR3aa: CASSPTGILGLTGELFF; CDR3nt: TGTGCCAGCAGCCCAACTGGTATTTTGGGACTAACCGGGGAGCTGTTTTTT
j_gene: TRBJ1-1; d_gene: -; abundance: -; v_gene: TRBV30; CDR3aa: CASLGYDLPFGNTEAFF; CDR3nt: TGTGCCAGCCTAGGCTATGATCTACCTTTCGGGAACACTGAAGCTTTCTTT
j_gene: TRBJ2-1; d_gene: -; abundance: -; v_gene: TRBV25-1; CDR3aa: CASKGSGMDEQFF; CDR3nt: TGTGCCAGCAAAGGTTCAGGGATGGATGAGCAGTTCTTC
j_gene: TRBJ2-2; d_gene: TRBD1; abundance: -; v_gene: TRBV29-1; CDR3aa: CSVEDRRTGNTGELFF; CDR3nt: TGCAGCGTTGAAGACAGGCGGACAGGGAACACCGGGGAGCTGTTTTTT
j_gene: TRBJ2-5; d_gene: -; abundance: -; v_gene: TRBV4-1; CDR3aa: CASSQALAVKTQYF; CDR3nt: TGCGCCAGCAGCCAAGCTTTAGCCGTAAAAACCCAGTACTTC
j_gene: TRBJ2-7; d_gene: TRBD2; abundance: few; v_gene: TRBV10-3; CDR3aa: CAISAGGSYEQYF; CDR3nt: TGTGCCATCAGCGCGGGGGGGTCCTACGAGCAGTACTTC
j_gene: TRBJ1-1; d_gene: -; abundance: -; v_gene: TRBV5-1; CDR3aa: CASSVARGSNTEAFF; CDR3nt: TGCGCCAGCAGCGTGGCACGCGGGAGTAACACTGAAGCTTTCTTT
j_gene: TRBJ2-7; d_gene: -; abundance: -; v_gene: TRBV5-6; CDR3aa: CASQRGSYSYEQYF; CDR3nt: TGTGCCAGCCAACGGGGGTCCTACTCCTACGAGCAGTACTTC
j_gene: TRBJ2-7; d_gene: TRBD1; abundance: -; v_gene: TRBV7-9; CDR3aa: CASSSSGQVYEQYF; CDR3nt: TGTGCCAGCAGCTCCTCGGGACAGGTCTACGAGCAGTACTTC
j_gene: TRBJ2-2; d_gene: TRBD1; abundance: -; v_gene: TRBV15; CDR3aa: CATSTRTGNTGELFF; CDR3nt: TGTGCCACCAGCACCCGGACAGGGAACACCGGGGAGCTGTTTTTT
j_gene: TRBJ2-5; d_gene: -; abundance: -; v_gene: TRBV29-1; CDR3aa: CSVEPVPETQYF; CDR3nt: TGCAGCGTTGAACCGGTCCCCGAGACCCAGTACTTC
j_gene: TRBJ1-5; d_gene: -; abundance: once; v_gene: TRBV28; CDR3aa: CASTPGVLGQPQHF; CDR3nt: TGTGCCAGCACCCCGGGAGTTCTCGGTCAGCCCCAGCATTTT